This record concerns one T cell receptor beta chain sequence. The data derive from a study of blood T cell repertoires in COVID-19. Overall study context: Acute and convalescent COVID-19 specimens originated in the United States, Italy and Spain.

Authors' processing steps: Amplifying reference gene primers gave estimates of nucleated cell counts. TCRdb's copy holds only in-frame clones and misses some; the assay was immunoSEQ multiplex PCR. V, J and clone size reflect that table, while D and trimming were determined from the DNA. In the table there are some 160,000 clones, about four fifths of which are singletons. The receptor comes from a woman of 80 years or more with acute or convalescent COVID-19. The sample comprised peripheral blood.

CDR3 residues: CATSVNRGRDTQYF. The CDR3 DNA sequence: TGTGCCACCAGCGTAAACAGGGGGCGAGATACGCAGTATTTT. This chain joins TRBV15 and TRBJ2-3; 9 nucleotides align to TRBD1. This CDR3 has 14 residues. V trimming: 5 bases; J trimming: 5 bases; junction bases outside the gene matches: 5. The germline gives CDR1 LNHNV, CDR2 YYDKDF (reference sequence).